The clone carrying this T cell receptor (beta chain) has a count of ten or more. Ophthalmopathy patients had Clinical Activity Score at least 3, NOSPECS grade at least 4, duration under 3 months. Trimming shortened V by 6 bases and J by 2 bases, and 20 bases separated the two germline ends. The CDR3 runs 16 residues. Germline V gene lookup returns CDR1 MDHEN and CDR2 SYDVKM. These data belong to a study of T cells in Graves' hyperthyroidism and ophthalmopathy. What was amplified from RNA transcripts were TCR beta CDR3 regions. The TCR CDR3 was amplified in a first-round RT-PCR using the HTBI primer set. TCRdb itself ran the multiplex PCR reads through MiXCR, one entry per CDR3 protein. The sample consists of roughly 380,000 distinct CDR3 sequences, around 18% of them appearing once.

This chain connects TRBV28 to TRBJ2-7, with D possibly matching TRBD2 (7 bases). The specimen sequenced was blood. This receptor was taken from a middle-aged woman with Graves' ophthalmopathy. CDR3 in amino acids: CASSPGVGGGAYEQYF. DNA of the CDR3: TGTGCCAGCAGCCCCGGGGTGGGGGGGGGCGCCTACGAGCAGTACTTC.